This TCR beta chain appears in the sequencing data of a study of CD8+CD57+ T cells in acquired aplastic anemia. General study results and limits: Patients and controls shared roughly 30 CD8+ CDR3 sequences, which appeared highly expressed in patients and within their immunodominant clones.

This clonotype was counted between two and nine times. Its specificity is not known. The length of the CDR3 is 13 residues. Trimming shortened V by 6 bases and J by 2 bases, and 13 bases separated the two germline ends. Per germline, CDR1 SQVTM and CDR2 ANQGSEA. Profiling of TCR beta VDJ combinations and CDR3 sequences used genomic DNA as template. TCRdb redid the calling of the reads with MiXCR, one entry per CDR3 protein. The data contain 50,000 to 65,000 distinct CDR3 sequences, about 50% of them singletons. Specimen: sorted CD4+, CD8+, or CD8+CD57+ T cells (not recorded which) from PBMCs. This TCR derives from a human donor in good health, serving as a control. The chain recombines TRBV29-1 with TRBJ2-5; possibly TRBD2 for D (5 bases). CDR3 sequence: CSVEGRKQETQYF. The CDR3 nucleotides read TGCAGCGTCGAGGGCAGAAAACAAGAGACCCAGTACTTC. Complete variable domain (other parts from reference TRBV29-1 and TRBJ2-5): SAVISQKPSRDICQRGTSLTIQCQVDSQVTMMFWYRQQPGQSLTLIATANQGSEATYESGFVIDKFPISRPNLTFSTLTVSNMSPEDSSIYLCSVEGRKQETQYFGPGTRLLVL.